The T cell receptor (beta chain) described here comes from a study of T cell changes during pregnancy in multiple sclerosis. The CDR3 length is 16 residues. Some clones are missing from TCRdb's copy, which holds only in-frame ones; the method was immunoSEQ multiplex PCR. Among tens of thousands of clones listed, 92% were seen once. The chain is built from TRBV21-1 and TRBJ2-2; the DNA was not used to check the table's D call, TRBD2. TRBV21-1 is a pseudogene. The source is a female donor with multiple sclerosis, enrolled in a pregnancy study. Sequenced material: CD4+ T cells from peripheral blood mononuclear cells, taken after pregnancy. The CDR3, as DNA: TGTGCCAGCAGCGCCCACCTAGCGGGAGGGCCCGGGGAGCTGTTTTTT. Its protein is CASSAHLAGGPGELFF.